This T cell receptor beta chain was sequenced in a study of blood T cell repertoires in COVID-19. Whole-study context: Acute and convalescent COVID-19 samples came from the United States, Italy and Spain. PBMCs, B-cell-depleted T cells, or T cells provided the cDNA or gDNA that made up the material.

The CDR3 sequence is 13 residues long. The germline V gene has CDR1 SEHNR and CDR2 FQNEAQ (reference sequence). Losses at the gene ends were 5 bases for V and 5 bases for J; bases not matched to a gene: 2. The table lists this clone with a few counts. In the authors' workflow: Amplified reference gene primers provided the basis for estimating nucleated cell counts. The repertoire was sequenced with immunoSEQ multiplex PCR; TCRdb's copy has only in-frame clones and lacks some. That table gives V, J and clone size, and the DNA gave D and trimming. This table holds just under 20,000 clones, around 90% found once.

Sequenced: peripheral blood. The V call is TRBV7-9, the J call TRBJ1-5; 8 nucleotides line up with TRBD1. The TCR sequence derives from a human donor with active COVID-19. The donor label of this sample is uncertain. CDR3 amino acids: CASSMTGDQPQHF. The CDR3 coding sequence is TGTGCCAGCAGCATGACAGGGGATCAGCCCCAGCATTTT.